Listed below are T cell receptor beta chains from one sample, sequenced in a study of Ad26.COV2.S vaccination and SARS-CoV-2 variants. Repertoires were generated with immunoSEQ multiplex PCR, while TCRdb's copy carries only in-frame clones and drops some. The repertoire consists of more than 400,000 clones, with 92% occurring once and the leading ten covering more than 1.5%. Sequences were derived from peripheral blood, sampled in a trial of Ad26.COV2.S vaccine versus placebo. The source is a person aged 18-65 years who received the Ad26.COV2.S COVID-19 vaccine or a placebo. Each CDR3 is given with its conserved first and last residue. The D gene is left open where the match is weak. Only part of the rows carry a size: once, few, many, or a class if the clone is expanded.

TRBV5-1	NA	NA	13	TRBJ2-7	TGCGCCAGCCGTTACGAAGGGTCGGGGGAGCAGTACTTC	CASRYEGSGEQYF
TRBV7-8	NA	NA	13	TRBJ2-7	TGTGCCAGCAGCTTACAGGGTGACTACGAGCAGTACTTC	CASSLQGDYEQYF
TRBV14	NA	NA	13	TRBJ1-1	TGTGCCAGCAGCCAAGTTGCGCGGGGTGAAGCTTTCTTT	CASSQVARGEAFF
TRBV4-2	NA	TRBD1	15	TRBJ2-7	TGTGCCAGCAGCCAATCGGGACAGGGGTCCTACGAGCAGTACTTC	CASSQSGQGSYEQYF
TRBV6-2/TRBV6-3	NA	NA	13	TRBJ1-3	TGTGCCAGCAGTGGACAGCCAAGAAACACCATATATTTT	CASSGQPRNTIYF
TRBV7-2	NA	NA	15	TRBJ1-1	TGTGCCAGCAGCTTAGCGTTATCGGGGAACACTGAAGCTTTCTTT	CASSLALSGNTEAFF
TRBV5-4	NA	NA	14	TRBJ1-2	TGTGCCAGCAGCCCGTTCTGGGTTAACTATGGCTACACCTTC	CASSPFWVNYGYTF
TRBV6-1	few	NA	16	TRBJ1-6	TGTGCCAGCAGTGAATACTCGACAGGCAGAAATTCACCCCTCCACTTT	CASSEYSTGRNSPLHF
TRBV30	NA	TRBD1	13	TRBJ1-2	TGTGCCTGGAGTTACCCCGGGACAGGGCTTTCCACCTTC	CAWSYPGTGLSTF
TRBV6-2/TRBV6-3	NA	NA	15	TRBJ2-5	TGTGCCAGCAGTTACGGTATAGCGACTAGGGAGACCCAGTACTTC	CASSYGIATRETQYF
TRBV9	NA	NA	15	TRBJ1-2	TGTGCCAGCAGCGGACACGGGCGGGGGGCCTATGGCTACACCTTC	CASSGHGRGAYGYTF
TRBV19	NA	NA	14	TRBJ2-7	TGTGCCAGTAGTATGGGGGACGGAGGCTACGAGCAGTACTTC	CASSMGDGGYEQYF
TRBV11-2	NA	TRBD1	16	TRBJ1-2	TGTGCCAGCAGAAAAGCGGGACAGAGTCGACTTTATGGCTACACCTTC	CASRKAGQSRLYGYTF
TRBV13	NA	NA	13	TRBJ1-4	TGTGCCAGCAGCTTGTACAGGGATGAAAAACTGTTTTTT	CASSLYRDEKLFF